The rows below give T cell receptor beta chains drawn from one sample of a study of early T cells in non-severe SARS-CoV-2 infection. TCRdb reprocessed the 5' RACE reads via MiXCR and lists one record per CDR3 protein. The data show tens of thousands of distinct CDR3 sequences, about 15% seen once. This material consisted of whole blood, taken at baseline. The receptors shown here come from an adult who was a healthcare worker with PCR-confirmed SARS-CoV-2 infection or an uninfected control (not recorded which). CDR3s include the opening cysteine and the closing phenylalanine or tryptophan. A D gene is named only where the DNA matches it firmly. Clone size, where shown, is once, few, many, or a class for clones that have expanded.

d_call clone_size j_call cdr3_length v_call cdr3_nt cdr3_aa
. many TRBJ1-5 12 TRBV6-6 TGTGCCAGCAGTTACTCCGGGCAGCCCCAGCATTTT CASSYSGQPQHF
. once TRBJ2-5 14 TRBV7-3 TGTGCCAGCAGCTTGAATGCTTTCCAAGAGACCCAGTACTTC CASSLNAFQETQYF
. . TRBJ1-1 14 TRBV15 TGTGCCACCAGCAGAGATCGACAGTTAGCCGAAGCTTTCTTT CATSRDRQLAEAFF
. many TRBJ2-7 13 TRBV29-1 TGCAGCGTTGCTGAGACCGAGCCCTACGAGCAGTACTTC CSVAETEPYEQYF
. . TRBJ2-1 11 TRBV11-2 TGTGCCAGCAGCTTAGTTCTTGAGCAGTTCTTC CASSLVLEQFF
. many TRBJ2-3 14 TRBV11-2 TGTGCCAGCAGCTACATGGGAGGCACAGATACGCAGTATTTT CASSYMGGTDTQYF
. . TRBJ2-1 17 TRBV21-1 TGTGCCAGCAGCAAAGGTCACAGCTGCTACTCGATAAATGAGCAGTTCTTC CASSKGHSCYSINEQFF
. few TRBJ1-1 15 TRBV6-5 TGTGCCAGCAGTTCGGCGGGACTTATAGGGGCTGAAGCTTTCTTT CASSSAGLIGAEAFF
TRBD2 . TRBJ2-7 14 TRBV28 TGTGCCACAGCACTAGCGGGGAGCTCCTACGAGCAGTACTTC CATALAGSSYEQYF
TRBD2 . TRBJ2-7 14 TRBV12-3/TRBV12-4 TGTGCCAGCAGTCCAAGCGGGACGAACTACGAGCAGTACTTC CASSPSGTNYEQYF
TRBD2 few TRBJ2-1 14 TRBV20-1 TGCAGTGCTTTTTCTAGCGGGGGGGCAAATGAGCAGTTCTTC CSAFSSGGANEQFF
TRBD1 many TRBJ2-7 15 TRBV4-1 TGCGCCAGCAGCCATCCGGGACAGGGAAGCTACGAGCAGTACTTC CASSHPGQGSYEQYF
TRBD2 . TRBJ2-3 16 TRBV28 TGTGCCAGCAGTTTAGGTCGGGGGAGGGCCGCAGATACGCAGTATTTT CASSLGRGRAADTQYF
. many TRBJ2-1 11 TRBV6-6 TGTGCCAGCAGTTATTGGGATGAGCAGTTCTTC CASSYWDEQFF
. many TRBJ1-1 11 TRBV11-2 TGTGCCAGCACCCTAGGGAGGGGTGCTTTCTTT CASTLGRGAFF
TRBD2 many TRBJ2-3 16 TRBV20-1 TGCAGTGCTAGTGATGGTCTAGCGGGGTACACAGATACGCAGTATTTT CSASDGLAGYTDTQYF
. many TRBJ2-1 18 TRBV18 TGTGCCAGCTCACCACCCTCGGGCATGGGCAGGGTAGTGGATGAGCAGTTCTTC CASSPPSGMGRVVDEQFF
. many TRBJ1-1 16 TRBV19 TGTGCCAGTAGTATGGTAAGGACAGCTCAGAACACTGAAGCTTTCTTT CASSMVRTAQNTEAFF
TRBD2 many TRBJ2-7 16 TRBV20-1 TGCAGTGCTAGGGGACTAGCGGGGCGTAGCTCCTACGAGCAGTACTTC CSARGLAGRSSYEQYF
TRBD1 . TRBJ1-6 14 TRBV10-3 TGTGCCATCAGTGAGGGACAGGGTGCTTCACCCCTCCACTTT CAISEGQGASPLHF
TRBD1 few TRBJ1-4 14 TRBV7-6 TGTGCCAGCAGCTTGGACAGGGCGAATGAAAAACTGTTTTTT CASSLDRANEKLFF
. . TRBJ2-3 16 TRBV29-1 TGCAGCGTTGAAGGACGTCGCGGGACGAGCACAGATACGCAGTATTTT CSVEGRRGTSTDTQYF
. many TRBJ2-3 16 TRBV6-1 TGTGCCAGCAGTTCCCGTTCCGGGACTAGCACAGATACGCAGTATTTT CASSSRSGTSTDTQYF
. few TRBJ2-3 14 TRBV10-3 TGTGCCATCAGTGAGTCCGGGCGCACAGATACGCAGTATTTT CAISESGRTDTQYF
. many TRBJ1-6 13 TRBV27 TGTGCCAGCAAATGGGCGGAGAATTCACCCCTCCACTTT CASKWAENSPLHF
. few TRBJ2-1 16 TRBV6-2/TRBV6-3 TGTGCCAGCAGTTACTTGCTTGGACCCCCCCACAATGAGCAGTTCTTC CASSYLLGPPHNEQFF
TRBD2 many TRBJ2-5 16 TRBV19 TGTGCCAGTAGTACCCGTGGACTAGCGCGTACGGAGACCCAGTACTTC CASSTRGLARTETQYF
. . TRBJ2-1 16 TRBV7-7 TGTGCTAGCAGCTTAGTGGCGGGGAGCTCCTACAATGAGCAGTTCTTT CASSLVAGSSYNEQFF
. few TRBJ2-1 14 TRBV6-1 TGTGCCAGCAGTGAGTCGGCTACCTACAATGAGCAGTTCTTC CASSESATYNEQFF
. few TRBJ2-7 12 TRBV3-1 TGTGCCAGCAGCCACTACTCCTACGAGCAGTACTTC CASSHYSYEQYF
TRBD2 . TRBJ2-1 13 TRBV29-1 TGCAGCGTTGGACTAGCGGACTACAATGAGCAGTTCTTC CSVGLADYNEQFF
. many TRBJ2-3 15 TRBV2 TGTGCCAGCAGTGAAGCCCTGACAGGCACAGATACGCAGTATTTT CASSEALTGTDTQYF
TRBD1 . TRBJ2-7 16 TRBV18 TGTGCCAGCTCACCACGGGGTACAGGGGGCACCTACGAGCAGTACTTC CASSPRGTGGTYEQYF
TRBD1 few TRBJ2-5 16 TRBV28 TGTGCCAGCAGTTCCAGGGGGACAGGGGGAACAGAGACCCAGTACTTC CASSSRGTGGTETQYF
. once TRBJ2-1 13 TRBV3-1 TGTGTCAGCAGCCAAACTAGTGATAATGAGCAGTTCTTC CVSSQTSDNEQFF
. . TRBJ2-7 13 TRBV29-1 TGCAGCGCGGCGCGGGACGGAACCTACGAGCAGTACTTC CSAARDGTYEQYF
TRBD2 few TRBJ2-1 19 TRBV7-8 TGTGCCAGCAGCTCACCGGGACTAGCGGATATCAGCTCCTACAATGAGCAGTTCTTC CASSSPGLADISSYNEQFF
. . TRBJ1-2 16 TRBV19 TGTGCCAGTAGTATAGACTGGGGCGGCAGCGCCTATGGCTACACCTTC CASSIDWGGSAYGYTF
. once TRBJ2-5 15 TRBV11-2 TGTGCCAGCAGCTTAGTTTCGGGGATCCAAGAGACCCAGTACTTC CASSLVSGIQETQYF
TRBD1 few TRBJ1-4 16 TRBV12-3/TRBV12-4 TGTGCCAGCAGCTTATCGGTGGACAGGGGGAATGAAAAACTGTTTTTT CASSLSVDRGNEKLFF
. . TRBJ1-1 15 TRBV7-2 TGTGCCAGCAGTTTAAGACAGTACATGAACACTGAAGCTTTCTTT CASSLRQYMNTEAFF
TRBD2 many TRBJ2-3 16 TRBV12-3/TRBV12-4 TGTGCCAGCAGTTTCGTCTCCAGCGGGGGGGCCGGTACGCAGTATTTT CASSFVSSGGAGTQYF
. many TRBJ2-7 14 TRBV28 TGTGCCAGCAGTCCCGGGACACACATCTACGAGCAGTACTTC CASSPGTHIYEQYF
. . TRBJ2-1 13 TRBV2 TGTGCCAGTAAATGGGAGGTACACAATGAGCAGTTCTTC CASKWEVHNEQFF
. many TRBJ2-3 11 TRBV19 TGTGCCAGAGGGGCGGGAGATACGCAGTATTTT CARGAGDTQYF
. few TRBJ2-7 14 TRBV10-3 TGTGCCATCAAAGCGGGCAGGGGCTCCTACGAGCAGTACTTC CAIKAGRGSYEQYF
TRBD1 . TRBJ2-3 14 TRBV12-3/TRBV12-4 TGTGCCAGCAGAAGACAGGGTCTCACAGATACGCAGTATTTT CASRRQGLTDTQYF
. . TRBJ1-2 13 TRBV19 TGTGCCAGTAGCCAGGGAGGGCTAGATGGCTACACCTTC CASSQGGLDGYTF
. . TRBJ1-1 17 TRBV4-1 TGCGCCAGCAGCCATCCCGGGTCCTCAAGTACCGTCACTGAAGCTTTCTTT CASSHPGSSSTVTEAFF
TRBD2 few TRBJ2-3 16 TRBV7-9 TGTGCCAGCAGCTTAGGTTCAAGCGGGGGCACAGATACGCAGTATTTT CASSLGSSGGTDTQYF
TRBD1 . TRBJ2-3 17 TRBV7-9 TGTGCCAGCAGCTCTGAAGGACAGGGGCGACGCACAGATACGCAGTATTTT CASSSEGQGRRTDTQYF